This T cell receptor beta chain was captured in a study of TIL therapy for anti-PD-1-resistant metastatic lung cancer. Background on the study: Patients had a median age of almost 55 years (range roughly 38-85). Study outcomes and limitations: The baseline peripheral repertoire was partially replaced by infused TIL clonotypes that later decayed.

The libraries were made with immunoSEQ v3. Survey-level samples got some 2 million read pairs; deep-level samples got about 5-6.5 million. Using immunoSEQ multiplex PCR, the repertoire was profiled, and TCRdb retains in-frame clones only, with some absent. Of about 21,000 clones listed, about three quarters are singletons. Specified time point: pre-treatment sample, taken before nivolumab and TIL therapy. This clone was seen just once. Its antigen is as yet unknown. Germline CDR1 and CDR2: MNHNY and SVGAGI (reference sequence). CDR3 length: 15 residues. With 7 bases clipped from V and 1 base from J, the junction kept 5 bases outside the gene matches.

The chain uses TRBV6-6 and TRBJ2-2, with 8 bases identical to TRBD1. This material consisted of blood, taken at baseline. This clonotype was sampled from a person between 25 and 79 years old with non-small cell lung cancer. The CDR3: CASISGTGNTGELFF. CDR3 DNA: TGTGCCAGCATCTCCGGGACAGGGAACACCGGGGAGCTGTTTTTT.